This TCR beta chain was recorded in a study of prognosis after radiotherapy for stage I lung cancer. Whole-study context: Newly diagnosed primary stage I lung tumors were present in about 15 patients, and oligometastatic NSCLC after surgical resection of the primary tumor was present in several patients. Concurrent therapy was given to no patient receiving stereotactic body radiotherapy.

It was by two-round multiplex PCR that TCR beta CDR3 was amplified from genomic DNA. The first round of PCR was done with primers that matched each TRBV and TRBJ gene. PCR's second round employed universal primers. TCRdb ran MiXCR on the multiplex PCR reads and lists one entry per CDR3 protein. The table lists more than 30,000 distinct CDR3 sequences, 42% of them singletons. This CDR3 comprises 14 residues. Trimming removed 7 bases from V and 4 bases from J, with 14 bases in between. Germline loops: CDR1 SNHLY, CDR2 FYNNEI. This clonotype was recorded at least ten times. V gene TRBV2 combines with J gene TRBJ1-5; D remains unclear. This clonotype was sampled from a donor over 45 with non-small cell lung cancer. Here the sequenced sample was PBMCs, taken before or after stereotactic body radiation therapy (not recorded which). In DNA form, the CDR3 reads TGTGCCAGCAAGGGAGGGATCCAAAATCAGCCCCAGCATTTT. It codes for CASKGGIQNQPQHF.